This TCR beta chain is from a study of tumor-infiltrating lymphocytes in primary liver carcinoma. Study in general: In every tissue type, samples returned a similar yield of roughly 3.65 to 7.13 million productive TCRbeta reads. Overall study results and limits: Present in all five tumor regions were only about 8-25% of the top clones.

From unsorted bulk tissue weighing about 20-31 mg, DNA and RNA were co-extracted. Primary liver carcinoma, confirmed by histopathology, was surgically resected. Each sampled tumor had five separate regions taken from it. Germline CDR1 is MDHEN and CDR2 is SYDVKM. The CDR3 sequence is 13 residues long. Trimming cost V 10 bases and J 5 bases, with 17 bases left between them. A constant-region primer served to make TCR beta cDNA from about 490 ng total RNA. Libraries of TCR beta came from three nested multiplex PCR rounds with slightly modified ARM-PCR. Rounds one and two of PCR, each of around 11 cycles, were primed with TRBV1-TRBV30 forward primers and a C-beta reverse primer. TCRdb analysed the multiplex PCR reads with MiXCR anew, one entry per CDR3 protein. The sample shows over 35,000 distinct CDR3 sequences, around 70% of them seen only once. In its sample, this clonotype was seen a few times. The antigen remains undetermined. It may be a read error: a sequence one base away is much more abundant. As the CDR3 is not closed by the conserved phenylalanine or tryptophan, this likely results from a read error.

V and J are TRBV28 and TRBJ2-5; the D gene is possibly TRBD2 (7 bases). Material for sequencing was liver tumor tissue from sampling region 2. The sample's subset: tumor region T2, inferior pole. The sequence derives from a middle-aged man with primary liver carcinoma and hepatitis B virus infection. CDR3 bases: TGTGCCATCGAGGGGGGGACCCGGGAGACCCAGTACCTC. Its protein is CAIEGGTRETQYL.